This T cell receptor (beta chain) was retrieved from a study of shared clonotypes between healthy human individuals. Germline assignment: CDR1 GTSNPN and CDR2 SVGIG (reference sequence). The junction had 5 bases not matched to a gene; V was cut back by 1 base and J by 4 bases. This CDR3 is 16 amino acids long. Study results and caveats: The study drew on few donors, limiting represented genetic and exposure-history diversity. What naive subsets generally showed was a larger estimated richness than memory subsets showed.

Assay: immunoSEQ multiplex PCR; the TCRdb copy retains only in-frame clones and omits some. The repertoire holds roughly 2.5 million clones, with around 90% as singletons. Details on this clone: The antigen is unknown.

The sequenced sample was naive CD4+ T cells sorted from blood. The subset here: CD45RA+ positively selected. The chain carries TRBV30 and TRBJ2-2; 11 nucleotides align to TRBD2. This sequence was found in a man in his late teens or twenties in good health. The CDR3 DNA reads as TGTGCCTGGAGTGCCCCCGGGACTAGCGGCACCGGGGAGCTGTTTTTT. It encodes CAWSAPGTSGTGELFF.